Presented here are 3 T cell receptor beta chains from one specimen sequenced in a study of vaccination and CD4 T cells after COVID-19. Sequenced with the Oncomine TCR Beta short-read assay was DNA taken from cultured CD4+ T cells. TCRdb itself ran the PCR reads through MiXCR, one entry per CDR3 protein. The table has roughly 26,000 distinct CDR3 sequences, 36% seen once; the top ten hold about 3.3%. Stated time point: late sampling 161 to 241 days after vaccination in a few convalescent patients. The treatment: approximately 9-day PBMC culture with coronavirus spike peptide pools or control peptides (ViraFEST assay). These receptors have no known antigen. The sequencing used CD4+ T cells from blood, cultured in vitro, collected about 7 months after SARS-CoV-2 vaccination. The receptors originated from a human donor who had recovered from COVID-19.

The chain links TRBV6-1 to TRBJ2-5, with D tentatively TRBD1 (5 bases). V gave up 6 bases and J gave up 1 base, with 6 bases separating them. Germline V gives CDR1 MNHNS, CDR2 SASEGT. CDR3 length equals 12 residues. CDR3 nucleotides: TGTGCCAGCAGGCAGGGCCAAGAGACCCAGTACTTC. Protein product: CASRQGQETQYF.

The J gene is TRBJ2-2, the V gene TRBV5-4; no definite D call. Germline V CDR1 and CDR2: SGHNT, YYREEE (reference sequence). V lost 2 bases, J lost 1 base, and 6 bases lay in between. This CDR3 region has 14 residues. The CDR3 DNA reads as TGTGCCAGCAGCTTTTCAGGGAACACCGGGGAGCTGTTTTTT. Translated: CASSFSGNTGELFF.

This clonotype was recorded a few times. The rearrangement links TRBV15 to TRBJ2-7, with D hard to call. V lost 5 bases, J lost 4 bases, and 15 bases lay in between. The germline CDR1 and CDR2 sequences are LNHNV and YYDKDF (reference sequence). The CDR3 consists of 14 residues. CDR3 DNA: TGTGCCACCAGCCGAGGCAGGACCCTATACGAGCAGTACTTC. Encoded protein: CATSRGRTLYEQYF.